Listed below are T cell receptor beta chains from one sample, sequenced in a study of CD8+CD57+ T cells in acquired aplastic anemia. TCRdb ran MiXCR on the reads and lists one entry per CDR3 protein. This table has 200,000 or so distinct CDR3 sequences, under 70% appearing once. Sequenced material: sorted CD4+, CD8+, or CD8+CD57+ T cells (not recorded which) from PBMCs. These receptors were taken from a human donor with severe aplastic anemia or a healthy control (not recorded which). The CDR3 runs from the conserved cysteine through the conserved F or W. A D gene is named only where the DNA matches it firmly. Clone size is stated in some rows and not others, as once, few, many or a class when expanded.

v_call: TRBV11-1
d_call: -
j_call: TRBJ2-7
clone_size: -
cdr3_aa: CASSFEGFPEQYF
cdr3_nt: TGTGCCAGCAGCTTTGAAGGGTTTCCGGAGCAGTACTTC

v_call: TRBV7-2
d_call: -
j_call: TRBJ1-5
clone_size: -
cdr3_aa: CASSLLQGNQPQHF
cdr3_nt: TGTGCCAGCAGCCTCTTACAGGGCAATCAGCCCCAGCATTTT

v_call: TRBV12-3/TRBV12-4
d_call: TRBD2
j_call: TRBJ2-7
clone_size: -
cdr3_aa: CASSQGLVAPYEQYF
cdr3_nt: TGTGCCAGCAGTCAGGGACTAGTGGCACCCTACGAGCAGTACTTC

v_call: TRBV7-9
d_call: TRBD1
j_call: TRBJ1-2
clone_size: -
cdr3_aa: CASSTTGGYGYTF
cdr3_nt: TGTGCCAGCAGCACAACAGGGGGCTATGGCTACACCTTC

v_call: TRBV25-1
d_call: -
j_call: TRBJ1-1
clone_size: -
cdr3_aa: CASETSREGMNAEAFF
cdr3_nt: TGTGCCAGCGAAACTTCCAGGGAGGGGATGAACGCTGAAGCTTTCTTT

v_call: TRBV7-9
d_call: TRBD1
j_call: TRBJ2-7
clone_size: once
cdr3_aa: CASSLGQGPHEQYF
cdr3_nt: TGTGCCAGCAGCTTGGGACAGGGTCCCCACGAGCAGTACTTC

v_call: TRBV19
d_call: -
j_call: TRBJ2-7
clone_size: -
cdr3_aa: CASSIVASYEQYF
cdr3_nt: TGTGCCAGTAGTATAGTGGCCAGCTACGAGCAGTACTTC

v_call: TRBV7-9
d_call: -
j_call: TRBJ2-3
clone_size: many
cdr3_aa: CASSQRGDTQYF
cdr3_nt: TGTGCCAGCAGCCAGAGGGGGGATACGCAGTATTTT

v_call: TRBV12-3/TRBV12-4
d_call: -
j_call: TRBJ2-5
clone_size: -
cdr3_aa: CASSQAAVQETQYF
cdr3_nt: TGTGCCAGCAGCCAAGCAGCAGTACAAGAGACCCAGTACTTC

v_call: TRBV2
d_call: TRBD1
j_call: TRBJ1-2
clone_size: many
cdr3_aa: CASSELTYGQGWGGYTF
cdr3_nt: TGTGCCAGCAGTGAACTGACTTATGGACAGGGATGGGGAGGCTACACCTTC

v_call: TRBV4-2
d_call: -
j_call: TRBJ1-2
clone_size: -
cdr3_aa: CASSQDRAESSYGYTF
cdr3_nt: TGTGCCAGCAGCCAAGATCGGGCAGAAAGTTCCTATGGCTACACCTTC

v_call: TRBV11-2
d_call: -
j_call: TRBJ2-1
clone_size: many
cdr3_aa: CASISGLGDNEQFF
cdr3_nt: TGTGCCAGCATTTCGGGACTGGGCGACAATGAGCAGTTCTTC

v_call: TRBV20-1
d_call: -
j_call: TRBJ1-2
clone_size: -
cdr3_aa: CSAAAGYTF
cdr3_nt: TGCAGTGCTGCGGCTGGCTACACCTTC

v_call: TRBV20-1
d_call: TRBD2
j_call: TRBJ2-7
clone_size: -
cdr3_aa: CSANTGTKTYEQYF
cdr3_nt: TGCAGTGCTAATACCGGGACTAAAACATACGAGCAGTACTTC

v_call: TRBV7-2
d_call: -
j_call: TRBJ1-4
clone_size: -
cdr3_aa: CASSRTAATNEKLFF
cdr3_nt: TGTGCCAGCAGTCGGACGGCTGCAACTAATGAAAAACTGTTTTTT

v_call: TRBV4-2
d_call: TRBD1
j_call: TRBJ1-1
clone_size: -
cdr3_aa: CASSPTGENTEAFF
cdr3_nt: TGTGCCAGCAGCCCGACAGGGGAGAACACTGAAGCTTTCTTT

v_call: TRBV7-3
d_call: -
j_call: TRBJ2-2
clone_size: -
cdr3_aa: CASSQGPNTGELFF
cdr3_nt: TGTGCCAGCAGCCAGGGACCGAACACCGGGGAGCTGTTTTTT

v_call: TRBV2
d_call: TRBD2
j_call: TRBJ2-6
clone_size: -
cdr3_aa: CASNGRGTGANVLTF
cdr3_nt: TGTGCCAGCAACGGGAGGGGAACTGGGGCCAACGTCCTGACTTTC

v_call: TRBV10-3
d_call: -
j_call: TRBJ2-1
clone_size: -
cdr3_aa: CAISEFGNNEQFF
cdr3_nt: TGTGCCATCAGTGAATTTGGAAACAATGAGCAGTTCTTC

v_call: TRBV15
d_call: -
j_call: TRBJ2-3
clone_size: -
cdr3_aa: CATSRTRGPTDTQYF
cdr3_nt: TGTGCCACCAGCAGAACCAGGGGACCCACAGATACGCAGTATTTT

v_call: TRBV4-3
d_call: -
j_call: TRBJ1-5
clone_size: -
cdr3_aa: CASSQNFRVGGPLAGQPQHF
cdr3_nt: TGCGCCAGCAGCCAAAACTTCAGGGTGGGGGGCCCCCTAGCAGGTCAGCCCCAGCATTTT

v_call: TRBV5-5
d_call: TRBD2
j_call: TRBJ2-7
clone_size: -
cdr3_aa: CASSLYGGNEQYF
cdr3_nt: TGTGCCAGCAGCTTGTACGGGGGGAACGAGCAGTACTTC

v_call: TRBV25-1
d_call: -
j_call: TRBJ1-4
clone_size: -
cdr3_aa: CASSAWTQTSEKLFF
cdr3_nt: TGTGCCAGCAGTGCCTGGACACAAACTAGTGAAAAACTGTTTTTT

v_call: TRBV19
d_call: -
j_call: TRBJ2-1
clone_size: -
cdr3_aa: CASSHASYNEQFF
cdr3_nt: TGTGCCAGTAGTCACGCTTCTTACAATGAGCAGTTCTTC

v_call: TRBV7-6
d_call: TRBD1
j_call: TRBJ2-1
clone_size: -
cdr3_aa: CASSERQGVRNEQFF
cdr3_nt: TGTGCCAGCAGCGAGCGACAGGGGGTTAGGAATGAGCAGTTCTTC

v_call: TRBV6-1
d_call: TRBD1
j_call: TRBJ1-6
clone_size: -
cdr3_aa: CASKTGVGSPLHF
cdr3_nt: TGTGCCAGCAAGACAGGGGTAGGCTCACCCCTCCACTTT

v_call: TRBV20-1
d_call: -
j_call: TRBJ2-7
clone_size: -
cdr3_aa: CSAADYYEQYF
cdr3_nt: TGCAGTGCAGCAGACTACTACGAGCAGTACTTC

v_call: TRBV5-4
d_call: -
j_call: TRBJ2-7
clone_size: once
cdr3_aa: CASSLVGTRSYEQYF
cdr3_nt: TGTGCCAGCAGCTTAGTGGGGACCCGTTCCTACGAGCAGTACTTC

v_call: TRBV20-1
d_call: -
j_call: TRBJ1-5
clone_size: -
cdr3_aa: CSARDPYRVRNRGRPQHF
cdr3_nt: TGCAGTGCTAGAGATCCGTATAGGGTTCGGAACCGAGGACGGCCCCAGCATTTT

v_call: TRBV7-9
d_call: -
j_call: TRBJ2-2
clone_size: many
cdr3_aa: CASSIGRGDAGELFF
cdr3_nt: TGTGCCAGCAGCATAGGCAGGGGTGACGCCGGGGAGCTGTTTTTT

v_call: TRBV7-9
d_call: TRBD1
j_call: TRBJ2-5
clone_size: few
cdr3_aa: CASSQRTGTGETQYF
cdr3_nt: TGTGCCAGCAGCCAGAGGACAGGGACGGGAGAGACCCAGTACTTC

v_call: TRBV10-1
d_call: TRBD2
j_call: TRBJ2-2
clone_size: -
cdr3_aa: CASSDPIARLAGDSTGELFF
cdr3_nt: TGCGCCAGCAGTGACCCCATAGCCCGACTAGCGGGGGATTCCACCGGGGAGCTGTTTTTT

v_call: TRBV7-8
d_call: -
j_call: TRBJ1-3
clone_size: few
cdr3_aa: CASSTGPHSGNTIYF
cdr3_nt: TGTGCCAGCAGCACCGGACCGCACTCTGGAAACACCATATATTTT